This TCR beta chain derives from a study of blood T cells in healthy people across ages. A sample-barcoded 5' primer and a J-beta primer mix were used in a second PCR of about 7 to 11 cycles. TCRdb passed the 5' RACE reads through MiXCR, listing each CDR3 protein once. Counted here are some 1,500,000 distinct CDR3 sequences, roughly 43% occurring once; the ten biggest clones make up just over 4%. Donor samples were obtained from healthy Caucasian individuals from Russia, aged 6 to 90. Researchers isolated at least 7 million PBMCs per sample. The CDR3 runs to 14 residues. Trimming took off 2 bases at V and 2 bases at J, with 8 bases between the two ends. Germline CDR1 is MGHDK and CDR2 is SYGVNS. Concerning this clonotype itself: Its antigen is not known.

Regarding the study as a whole: Measured against age, TCR beta diversity per million T cells decreased in a roughly linear manner. For the donors, CMV status was unknown and possibly confounded expanded clonotype changes.

The specimen sequenced was blood. The TCR sequence derives from a young woman in good health. This chain uses TRBV25-1 with TRBJ2-3; D ambiguous. In DNA, the CDR3 is TGTGCCAGCAGTGAAGTCGCGTACACAGATACGCAGTATTTT. As protein: CASSEVAYTDTQYF.